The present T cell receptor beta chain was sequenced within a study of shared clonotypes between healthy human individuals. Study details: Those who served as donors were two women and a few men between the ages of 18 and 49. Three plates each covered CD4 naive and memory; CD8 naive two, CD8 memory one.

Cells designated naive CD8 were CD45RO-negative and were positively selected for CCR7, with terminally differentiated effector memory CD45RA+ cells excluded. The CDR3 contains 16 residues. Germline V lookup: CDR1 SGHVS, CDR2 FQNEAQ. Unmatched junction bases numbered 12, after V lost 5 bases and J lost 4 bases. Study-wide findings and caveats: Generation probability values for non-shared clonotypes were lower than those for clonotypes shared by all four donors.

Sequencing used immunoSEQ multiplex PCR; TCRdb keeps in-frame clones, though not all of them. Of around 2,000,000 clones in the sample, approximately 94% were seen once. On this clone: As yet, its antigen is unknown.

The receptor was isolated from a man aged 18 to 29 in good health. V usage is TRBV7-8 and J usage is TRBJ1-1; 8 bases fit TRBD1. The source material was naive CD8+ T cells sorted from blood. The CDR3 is CASSPIQGELGTEAFF. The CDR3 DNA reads TGTGCCAGCAGCCCAATACAGGGGGAGTTAGGCACTGAAGCTTTCTTT.